This is a list of T cell receptor beta chains from one sample in a study of radiation and T cells in renal cell carcinoma. TCRdb keeps only in-frame clones here, not all; method: immunoSEQ multiplex PCR. The repertoire holds about 170,000 clones, with less than 90% as singletons. This sample comprised blood, obtained from a patient whose treatment included radiotherapy and nephrectomy. The receptor set was obtained from a woman aged 50 to 60 with renal cell carcinoma. The CDR3 runs from the conserved cysteine through the conserved F or W. The D gene is left open where the match is weak. The listing skips clone size in some rows; elsewhere it reads once, few, many or a size class.

j_gene: TRBJ2-5; d_gene: NA; v_gene: TRBV7-8; abundance: NA; CDR3nt: TGTGCCAGCAGCTTAGCAGGACAGAGAGAGACCCAGTACTTC; CDR3aa: CASSLAGQRETQYF
j_gene: TRBJ2-5; d_gene: NA; v_gene: TRBV6-6; abundance: NA; CDR3nt: TGTGCCAGCAGCCGTGGGCCCTCCCGGGAGACCCAGTACTTC; CDR3aa: CASSRGPSRETQYF
j_gene: TRBJ2-7; d_gene: NA; v_gene: TRBV5-6; abundance: NA; CDR3nt: TGTGCCAGCAGCCGTTTAGAGGGGCGGTACGAGCAGTACTTC; CDR3aa: CASSRLEGRYEQYF
j_gene: TRBJ1-2; d_gene: NA; v_gene: TRBV7-2; abundance: NA; CDR3nt: TGTGCCAGCAGCCCGGGATTAGCTAACTATGGCTACACCTTC; CDR3aa: CASSPGLANYGYTF
j_gene: TRBJ2-7; d_gene: NA; v_gene: TRBV9; abundance: NA; CDR3nt: TGTGCCAGCAGCGTAGTAGGGGGTAAGGGCGAGCAGTACTTC; CDR3aa: CASSVVGGKGEQYF
j_gene: TRBJ1-6; d_gene: NA; v_gene: TRBV19; abundance: NA; CDR3nt: TGTGCCACCGACCGCGGGGTCGGGATAAGAAATTCACCCCTCCACTTT; CDR3aa: CATDRGVGIRNSPLHF
j_gene: TRBJ2-7; d_gene: NA; v_gene: TRBV7-2; abundance: NA; CDR3nt: TGTGCCAGCAGCTTAGCGGCCCAGAAGCAGTACTTC; CDR3aa: CASSLAAQKQYF
j_gene: TRBJ1-6; d_gene: NA; v_gene: TRBV7-2; abundance: NA; CDR3nt: TGTGCCAGCAGCTTAGCGGTTAGCCCCCTCCACTTT; CDR3aa: CASSLAVSPLHF
j_gene: TRBJ2-7; d_gene: TRBD2; v_gene: TRBV5-1; abundance: NA; CDR3nt: TGCGCCAGCAGCTTTGGGGATAGCGGGGGCCGCTCCTACGAGCAGTACTTC; CDR3aa: CASSFGDSGGRSYEQYF
j_gene: TRBJ2-3; d_gene: NA; v_gene: TRBV7-2; abundance: NA; CDR3nt: TGTGCCAGCAGCTTAGACCCCGGGGCCGGTGCGGGTACGCAGTATTTT; CDR3aa: CASSLDPGAGAGTQYF
j_gene: TRBJ1-1; d_gene: TRBD1; v_gene: TRBV12-5; abundance: NA; CDR3nt: TGTGCTAGTGGTTTCTCAGGGGGCTGGGGGACTGAAGCTTTCTTT; CDR3aa: CASGFSGGWGTEAFF
j_gene: TRBJ1-1; d_gene: TRBD1; v_gene: TRBV19; abundance: NA; CDR3nt: TGTGCCAGTTGGGACAGCACCTTGAACACTGAAGCTTTCTTT; CDR3aa: CASWDSTLNTEAFF
j_gene: TRBJ1-2; d_gene: NA; v_gene: TRBV5-1; abundance: NA; CDR3nt: TGCGCCAGCAGCCGATCAGACGGGGGGGAGTATGGCTACACCTTC; CDR3aa: CASSRSDGGEYGYTF
j_gene: TRBJ1-5; d_gene: NA; v_gene: TRBV7-8; abundance: NA; CDR3nt: TGTGCCAGCAGCTTTTTAGGGTCCAATCAGCCCCAGCATTTT; CDR3aa: CASSFLGSNQPQHF
j_gene: TRBJ2-4; d_gene: NA; v_gene: TRBV6-5; abundance: NA; CDR3nt: TGTGCCAGCAGGAAGGGTGTAATGGGCAAAAACATTCAGTACTTC; CDR3aa: CASRKGVMGKNIQYF
j_gene: TRBJ2-7; d_gene: NA; v_gene: TRBV5-3; abundance: NA; CDR3nt: TGTGCCAGAAGCGCGACCCGGGGTACCGAGCAGTACTTC; CDR3aa: CARSATRGTEQYF
j_gene: TRBJ2-3; d_gene: TRBD2; v_gene: TRBV5-8; abundance: NA; CDR3nt: TGTGCCAGCAGTCGGACTAGCGTCACAGATACGCAGTATTTT; CDR3aa: CASSRTSVTDTQYF
j_gene: TRBJ2-7; d_gene: TRBD1; v_gene: TRBV5-4; abundance: once; CDR3nt: TGTGCCAGCAACAAAGACAGGGGGGCTTCCTACGAGCAGTACTTC; CDR3aa: CASNKDRGASYEQYF
j_gene: TRBJ1-6; d_gene: NA; v_gene: TRBV7-9; abundance: NA; CDR3nt: TGTGCCAGCAGCGTAACGGGGCAGACAGATTCACCCCTCCACTTT; CDR3aa: CASSVTGQTDSPLHF
j_gene: TRBJ2-7; d_gene: NA; v_gene: TRBV9; abundance: NA; CDR3nt: TGTGCCAGCAGCGTAGGTAGGGATCCCCACGAGCAGTACTTC; CDR3aa: CASSVGRDPHEQYF
j_gene: TRBJ2-3; d_gene: TRBD2; v_gene: TRBV18; abundance: NA; CDR3nt: TGTGCCAGCTCACATAGCGGGGGAAGCACAGATACGCAGTATTTT; CDR3aa: CASSHSGGSTDTQYF
j_gene: TRBJ2-3; d_gene: TRBD1; v_gene: TRBV7-8; abundance: NA; CDR3nt: TGTGCCAGCAGCAAAACTCTACCGGGACAGGGGGTCGGCACAGATACGCAGTATTTT; CDR3aa: CASSKTLPGQGVGTDTQYF
j_gene: TRBJ1-2; d_gene: NA; v_gene: TRBV6-4; abundance: NA; CDR3nt: TGTGCCAGCAGTGACTCGAGAGGCTACACCTTC; CDR3aa: CASSDSRGYTF
j_gene: TRBJ2-7; d_gene: NA; v_gene: TRBV30; abundance: NA; CDR3nt: TGTGCCTGGAGTCGAAAGGCAGTTTACGAGCAGTACTTC; CDR3aa: CAWSRKAVYEQYF
j_gene: TRBJ2-1; d_gene: NA; v_gene: TRBV7-7; abundance: NA; CDR3nt: TGTGCTAGCAGCGTTAGCCCGGGGGGCCGCGGCAATGAGCAGTTCTTC; CDR3aa: CASSVSPGGRGNEQFF
j_gene: TRBJ2-3; d_gene: NA; v_gene: TRBV5-1; abundance: NA; CDR3nt: TGCGCCAGCAGGACTGATCCCGCAGATACGCAGTATTTT; CDR3aa: CASRTDPADTQYF
j_gene: TRBJ2-4; d_gene: TRBD1; v_gene: TRBV6-1; abundance: NA; CDR3nt: TGTGCCAGCAGTGAAGCCCCGGGGGACAGGGAGAACATTCAGTACTTC; CDR3aa: CASSEAPGDRENIQYF
j_gene: TRBJ2-1; d_gene: TRBD2; v_gene: TRBV6-1; abundance: NA; CDR3nt: TGTGCCAGCAGTGAGGAACGACTAGCGGGGTGGTTCGGTGAGCAGTTCTTC; CDR3aa: CASSEERLAGWFGEQFF
j_gene: TRBJ1-2; d_gene: NA; v_gene: TRBV5-6; abundance: NA; CDR3nt: TGTGCCAGCAGCTTGGCCGGGGGGTACTATGGCTACACCTTC; CDR3aa: CASSLAGGYYGYTF
j_gene: TRBJ1-6; d_gene: NA; v_gene: TRBV25-1; abundance: NA; CDR3nt: TGTGCCAGCAGTGAATATCAGGGCAGTAATTCACCCCTCCACTTT; CDR3aa: CASSEYQGSNSPLHF